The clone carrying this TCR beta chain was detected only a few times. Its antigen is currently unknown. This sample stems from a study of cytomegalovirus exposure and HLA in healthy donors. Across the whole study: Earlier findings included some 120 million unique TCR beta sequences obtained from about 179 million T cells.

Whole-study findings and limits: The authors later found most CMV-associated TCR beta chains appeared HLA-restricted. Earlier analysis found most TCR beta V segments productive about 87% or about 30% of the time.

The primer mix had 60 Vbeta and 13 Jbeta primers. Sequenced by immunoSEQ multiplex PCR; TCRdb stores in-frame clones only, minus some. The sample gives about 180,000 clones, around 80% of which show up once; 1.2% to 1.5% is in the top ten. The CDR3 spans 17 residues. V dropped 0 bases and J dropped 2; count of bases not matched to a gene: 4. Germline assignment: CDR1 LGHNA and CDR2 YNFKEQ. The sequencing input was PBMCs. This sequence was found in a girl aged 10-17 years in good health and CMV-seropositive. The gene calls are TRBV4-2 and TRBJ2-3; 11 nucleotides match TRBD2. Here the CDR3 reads CASSQEPGLAVTDTQYF. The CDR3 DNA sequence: TGTGCCAGCAGCCAAGAACCGGGACTAGCGGTCACAGATACGCAGTATTTT.